The rows below give T cell receptor beta chains drawn from one sample of a study of response to subunit inactivated influenza vaccine. TCRdb reprocessed the RT-PCR reads with MiXCR, giving one entry per CDR3 protein. The sample holds about 800,000 distinct CDR3 sequences, around 20% seen once. This material consisted of PBMCs from blood, taken 4 to 6 days after vaccination. The receptors derive from a man aged 45 to 65 who received an inactivated influenza vaccine. The CDR3 runs from the conserved cysteine through the conserved F or W. D genes are given only for firm matches. Some rows have no size entry. The others give once, few or many, or a class for an expanded clone.

j_call: TRBJ2-7
d_call: .
v_call: TRBV11-1
clone_size: .
cdr3_nt: TGTGCCAGCAGCTCCGGAAGCCTCAGGGGAGCTAGAATCTACGAGCAGTACTTC
cdr3_aa: CASSSGSLRGARIYEQYF

j_call: TRBJ1-4
d_call: .
v_call: TRBV6-5
clone_size: .
cdr3_nt: TGTGCCAGCAGTTATTGGGGGAATGAAAAACTGTTTTTT
cdr3_aa: CASSYWGNEKLFF

j_call: TRBJ1-6
d_call: TRBD1
v_call: TRBV9
clone_size: .
cdr3_nt: TGTGCCAGCAGCTCGTCGACAGGGAGTAATTCACCCCTCCACTTT
cdr3_aa: CASSSSTGSNSPLHF

j_call: TRBJ1-2
d_call: .
v_call: TRBV6-1
clone_size: .
cdr3_nt: TGTGCCAGCAGTGAAGGGGGGGGCTTGGCCTATGGCTACACCTTC
cdr3_aa: CASSEGGGLAYGYTF

j_call: TRBJ2-7
d_call: .
v_call: TRBV10-3
clone_size: few
cdr3_nt: TGTGCCATCAGTGATGGGTTGGGGGCCTACGAGCAGTACTTC
cdr3_aa: CAISDGLGAYEQYF

j_call: TRBJ2-1
d_call: .
v_call: TRBV5-1
clone_size: few
cdr3_nt: TGCGCCAGCAGCTTGGCCAGGCTCACTGGCAATGAGCAGTTCTTC
cdr3_aa: CASSLARLTGNEQFF

j_call: TRBJ2-1
d_call: .
v_call: TRBV7-8
clone_size: .
cdr3_nt: TGTGCCAGCAGCTTATTAAAGGGGGCCTACAATGAGCAGTTCTTC
cdr3_aa: CASSLLKGAYNEQFF

j_call: TRBJ2-1
d_call: .
v_call: TRBV11-2
clone_size: few
cdr3_nt: TGTGCCAGCAGCTCGGCCGGGGTGGAGCAGTTCTTC
cdr3_aa: CASSSAGVEQFF

j_call: TRBJ2-1
d_call: TRBD2
v_call: TRBV5-1
clone_size: .
cdr3_nt: TGCGCCAGCAGCTTGGTTGCGGGAGCTTCCTACAATGAGCAGTTCTTC
cdr3_aa: CASSLVAGASYNEQFF

j_call: TRBJ1-1
d_call: .
v_call: TRBV6-5
clone_size: few
cdr3_nt: TGTGCCAGCAGTTACGAGTTGGGTTTGAACACTGAAGCTTTCTTT
cdr3_aa: CASSYELGLNTEAFF

j_call: TRBJ2-3
d_call: .
v_call: TRBV7-9
clone_size: many
cdr3_nt: TGTGCCAGCAGCACCTGGACGGAGGCTTCTAGCACAGATACGCAGTATTTT
cdr3_aa: CASSTWTEASSTDTQYF

j_call: TRBJ1-2
d_call: TRBD1
v_call: TRBV27
clone_size: .
cdr3_nt: TGTGCCAGCAGTTTATCTAGCAGGGGGTTCGGGGGCTACACCTTC
cdr3_aa: CASSLSSRGFGGYTF

j_call: TRBJ2-1
d_call: .
v_call: TRBV18
clone_size: few
cdr3_nt: TGTGCCAGCTCACCAGCCCAGGGGATTGTTGGCAATGAGCAGTTCTTC
cdr3_aa: CASSPAQGIVGNEQFF

j_call: TRBJ2-5
d_call: .
v_call: TRBV10-3
clone_size: many
cdr3_nt: TGTGCCATCAGTGGTCCGGAAGAGACCCAGTACTTC
cdr3_aa: CAISGPEETQYF

j_call: TRBJ2-3
d_call: TRBD1
v_call: TRBV6-1
clone_size: few
cdr3_nt: TGTGCCAGCAGTCGGACAGGGGGAATCACAGATACGCAGTATTTT
cdr3_aa: CASSRTGGITDTQYF

j_call: TRBJ1-5
d_call: TRBD1
v_call: TRBV28
clone_size: many
cdr3_nt: TGTGCCAGCAGCCCGGGACAGGGCCATCAGCCCCAGCATTTT
cdr3_aa: CASSPGQGHQPQHF